This T cell receptor (beta chain) is drawn from a study of blood T cell repertoires in COVID-19. Profiled with immunoSEQ multiplex PCR; TCRdb holds only in-frame clones, not every one. In the table there are roughly 310,000 clones, 85% to 90% of which are singletons. Trimming removed 5 bases at V and 8 bases at J, with 10 bases between. Germline V gives CDR1 SNHLY, CDR2 FYNNEI. The CDR3 is 12 residues long. The chain has TRBV2 and TRBJ2-1; D not resolved. The sequenced sample consisted of peripheral blood. This receptor was obtained from a woman aged 50 to 60 with active or convalescent COVID-19. The CDR3 DNA reads as TGTGCCAGCAGTACAGAATCTTATGAGCAGTTCTTC. Translation gives CASSTESYEQFF.